These 20 T cell receptor beta chains originate from one sample sequenced in a study of CD8 T cells in ankylosing spondylitis. Each CDR3 protein gets one entry after TCRdb re-called the 5' RACE reads with MiXCR. The sample consists of approximately 69,000 distinct CDR3 sequences, about 5.4% of them appearing once. The sample taken for sequencing was blood, either unsorted or a sorted T cell fraction (not recorded which). The receptors were gathered from a male donor with ankylosing spondylitis or in good health (not recorded which).

This clonotype came up many times. This chain uses TRBV5-1 with TRBJ2-1; a weak D match, TRBD1 (5 bases). The CDR3 is 14 amino acids. Germline V gene lookup returns CDR1 SGHRS and CDR2 YFSETQ. With 0 bases removed from V and 1 base from J, the gap between germline ends came to 5 bases. CDR3 amino acids: CASSLDRSYNEQFF. The CDR3 DNA reads as TGCGCCAGCAGCTTGGACAGGTCCTACAATGAGCAGTTCTTC.

This clonotype was detected ten times or more. This chain connects TRBV11-1 to TRBJ2-5; no clear D gene. Germline lookup yields CDR1 SGHAT and CDR2 FQDESV (reference sequence). CDR3 length: 12 residues. The V gene lost 7 bases and the J gene lost 0 bases, with 6 bases spanning the gap. CDR3 DNA: TGTGCCAGCACGACAAACCAAGAGACCCAGTACTTC. Its translation: CASTTNQETQYF.

Ten or more counts support this clonotype. V usage is TRBV10-3 and J usage is TRBJ1-1; 8 nucleotides align to TRBD1. The CDR3 is made up of 14 amino acids. CDR1 ENHRY and CDR2 SYGVKD come from the germline V gene. Unmatched junction bases numbered 3, after V lost 6 bases and J lost 0 bases. CDR3 nucleotides: TGTGCCATCAGCAACAGGGGGGTGAACACTGAAGCTTTCTTT. Translated: CAISNRGVNTEAFF.

This clonotype came up many times. The chain joins TRBV20-1 to TRBJ1-5; 9 bases map to TRBD1. Germline-derived CDR1 and CDR2 are DFQATT and SNEGSKA (reference sequence). Unmatched junction bases numbered 11, after V lost 5 bases and J lost 6 bases. The CDR3 spans 15 residues. Here the CDR3 reads CSARRTGERGQPQHF. The CDR3 nucleotides are TGCAGTGCTCGACGGACAGGGGAGAGGGGTCAGCCCCAGCATTTT.

This clonotype was picked up many times. V usage is TRBV9 and J usage is TRBJ2-7; D is uncertain. Germline-derived CDR1 and CDR2 are SGDLS and YYNGEE. Between the trimmed V and J ends, which lost 4 bases and 0 bases, there was a span of 14 bases. The CDR3 is 15 residues long. CDR3 sequence: CASSPGQESSYEQYF. CDR3 in DNA: TGTGCCAGCAGCCCCGGTCAGGAAAGCTCCTACGAGCAGTACTTC.

At least ten counts were recorded for this clonotype. The chain has TRBV5-1 and TRBJ2-1, with a possible D match to TRBD2 (6 bases). Germline CDR1 reads SGHRS; CDR2 reads YFSETQ. The V end lost 0 bases, the J end lost 0 bases, and 10 bases lay between the germline ends. The CDR3 spans 16 residues. CDR3 in amino acids: CASSLAGTASYNEQFF. The CDR3 DNA sequence: TGCGCCAGCAGCTTGGCCGGGACTGCCTCCTACAATGAGCAGTTCTTC.

This clonotype was counted at least ten times. The chain employs TRBV28 and TRBJ2-4; D gene uncertain. Trimming pared 6 bases from V and 0 bases from J, leaving 12 bases between. Germline CDR1 reads MDHEN; CDR2 reads SYDVKM. The CDR3 is made up of 15 amino acids. The CDR3 DNA sequence: TGTGCCAGCAGAACAGAGGACCTAGCCAAAAACATTCAGTACTTC. It specifies CASRTEDLAKNIQYF.

Many counts were recorded for this clonotype. CDR3 protein: CASSSASGGTGELFF. For the CDR3, the DNA is TGCGCCAGCAGCTCGGCTAGTGGAGGCACCGGGGAGCTGTTTTTT. The chain carries TRBV5-1 and TRBJ2-2; D is possibly TRBD2 (5 bases). Germline CDR1 reads SGHRS; CDR2 reads YFSETQ. There are 15 residues in the CDR3. V lost 3 bases and J 4 bases, leaving 13 bases between the germline ends. Together with reference TRBV5-1 and TRBJ2-2, the CDR3 gives the full variable domain: KAGVTQTPRYLIKTRGQQVTLSCSPISGHRSVSWYQQTPGQGLQFLFEYFSETQRNKGNFPGRFSGRQFSNSRSEMNVSTLELGDSALYLCASSSASGGTGELFFGEGSRLTVL.

This clonotype has ten or more counts. The J gene is TRBJ2-7, the V gene TRBV5-1, with 9 bases identical to TRBD2. Germline V gene sequence: CDR1 SGHRS, CDR2 YFSETQ. This CDR3 region has 16 residues. J gave up 2 bases and V 4 bases, and 10 bases lay outside the gene matches. CDR3 sequence (DNA): TGCGCCAGCAGCCTAAGACTAGCGGACCCTCCCTACGAGCAGTACTTC. Its translation: CASSLRLADPPYEQYF.

This clonotype was counted at least ten times. This chain connects TRBV20-1 to TRBJ1-5, with D possibly being TRBD1 (5 bases). The CDR3 runs to 15 residues. V lost 0 bases and J 7 bases, leaving 16 bases between the germline ends. The germline V gene encodes CDR1 DFQATT and CDR2 SNEGSKA (reference sequence). The chain's CDR3 is CSARDLGGMGQPQHF. The CDR3 DNA is TGCAGTGCTAGAGACCTGGGGGGAATGGGACAGCCCCAGCATTTT.

Ten or more counts support this clonotype. The CDR3 loop reads CSAIEPTVNTIYF. As DNA, the CDR3 is TGCAGTGCTATTGAACCCACAGTGAACACCATATATTTT. The chain couples TRBV20-1 to TRBJ1-3; D unclear. CDR3 length: 13 amino acids. Germline CDR1 and CDR2: DFQATT and SNEGSKA (reference sequence). Trimming stripped 4 bases from V and 7 bases from J, with 14 bases between.

Many counts were recorded for this clonotype. This CDR3 is CASSEGQTLGTDTQYF. CDR3 coding DNA: TGTGCCAGCAGTGAAGGACAGACGTTGGGCACAGATACGCAGTATTTT. The chain recombines TRBV25-1 with TRBJ2-3; possible D gene TRBD1, 6 bases. CDR1 and CDR2 (germline): MGHDK, SYGVNS. This CDR3 is built from 16 residues. Trimming left V 2 bases short and J 1 base short, with 13 bases between.

This clonotype was seen repeatedly, ten times or more. This chain joins TRBV6-1 and TRBJ1-6, with D possibly TRBD1 on 6 matching bases. There are 15 residues in the CDR3. The germline V gene has CDR1 MNHNS and CDR2 SASEGT. Deletions cut 2 bases from V and 7 bases from J, with 12 bases between. CDR3 sequence (DNA): TGTGCCAGCAGTGAACAGGGCCAGGGGAATTCACCCCTCCACTTT. Its protein product is CASSEQGQGNSPLHF.

This clonotype appeared many times. The junction does not match germline at one end; this may be a read error. The chain couples TRBV20-1 to TRBJ2-7, with 9 bases aligning to TRBD1. The CDR3 has 18 amino acids. Germline V CDR1 and CDR2: DFQATT, SNEGSKA (reference sequence). CDR3 in amino acids: CSARGGRGTGGVGYEQYF. The CDR3 region has the DNA TGCAGTGCAAGAGGGGGGCGTGGTACAGGGGGCGTTGGCTACGAGCAGTACTTC.

This clonotype has a count of ten or more. The chain uses TRBV28 and TRBJ2-3; D gene uncertain. Germline V gene sequence: CDR1 MDHEN, CDR2 SYDVKM. The length of the CDR3 is 11 residues. The ends were cut back, 5 bases at V and 5 bases at J, with 5 bases in the middle. The CDR3, as DNA: TGTGCCAGCAGTGCCTTAGATACGCAGTATTTT. As protein: CASSALDTQYF.

This clonotype was picked up many times. CDR3 protein: CASSLALGPQHF. The CDR3 DNA reads TGTGCCAGCAGCTTAGCCCTGGGACCCCAGCATTTT. V and J are TRBV11-2 and TRBJ1-5, with no clear D. Trimming took 1 base from V and 10 from J, leaving 8 bases between them. Germline V gene sequence: CDR1 SGHAT, CDR2 FQNNGV. This CDR3 has 12 amino acids.

Many counts were recorded for this clonotype. The chain combines TRBV7-3 with TRBJ2-7, with D possibly being TRBD2 (5 bases). This CDR3 spans 13 amino acids. Germline assignment: CDR1 SGHTA and CDR2 FQGTGA. Trimming pared 6 bases from V and 6 bases from J, leaving 15 bases between. In DNA, the CDR3 is TGTGCCAGCAGTCTCAACCGGGGTGGCGAGCAGTACTTC. Amino acid sequence: CASSLNRGGEQYF.

This clonotype was counted ten times or more. The chain recombines TRBV3-1 with TRBJ2-7; D perhaps matches TRBD1 (5 bases). CDR3 length: 14 residues. Germline CDR1 reads LGHDT; CDR2 reads YNNKEL (reference sequence). The V end was cut by 5 bases, the J end by 0 bases, with 11 bases between. The CDR3 spells CASSKLTVSYEQYF. Here the CDR3 DNA reads TGTGCCAGCAGCAAACTGACAGTCTCCTACGAGCAGTACTTC.

This clonotype turned up a few times. The V call is TRBV7-2, the J call TRBJ2-1; D is unclear. CDR3 length: 15 amino acids. V lost 2 bases and J 11 bases, leaving 19 bases between the germline ends. Germline CDR1 SGHTA, CDR2 FQGNSA. The CDR3 coding sequence is TGTGCCAGCAGCTTAACCCCGACATTATCCGGCAAGCAGTTCTTC. It codes for CASSLTPTLSGKQFF.

This clonotype was counted many times. This chain links TRBV20-1 with TRBJ2-2; TRBD2 is a possible D gene (5 bases). This CDR3 region has 15 residues. With 6 bases removed from V and 3 bases from J, the gap between germline ends came to 17 bases. Germline loops: CDR1 DFQATT, CDR2 SNEGSKA (reference sequence). The CDR3 sequence is CSAPFSGLDTGELFF. The CDR3 coding sequence is TGCAGTGCACCGTTTTCGGGGTTGGACACCGGGGAGCTGTTTTTT.